This TCR beta chain was captured in a study of identical twins. Germline V CDR1 and CDR2: SNHLY, FYNNEI. V shed 4 bases and J shed 2 bases, with 16 bases lying between them. This CDR3 is built from 16 residues. With template switching, a universal primer site was added, and the cDNA carried unique molecular identifiers. From the 5' RACE reads, TCRdb called clonotypes with MiXCR, one entry per CDR3 protein. The sample has some 900,000 distinct CDR3 sequences, roughly an eighth seen once. This clonotype came up a few times. Its target is not known. Study-wide points: Its conclusions, products of cross-sectional statistical analysis, did not come from following the same donors. Beta out-of-frame sequences showed weaker excess sharing between twins.

The same data also contributed to another study, on yellow fever vaccine responses in identical twins.

The specimen was PBMCs. This TCR was recovered from a woman younger than 30 in good health. J is TRBJ2-3 and V is TRBV2; TRBD1 might be the D (5 bases). The CDR3 region has the DNA TGTGCCAGCAGTGCCGACAGACAGCTCCTCACAGATACGCAGTATTTT. Translated: CASSADRQLLTDTQYF.